Listed here are 10 T cell receptor beta chains from one sample, sequenced in a study of blood T cell repertoires in COVID-19. Sequenced by immunoSEQ multiplex PCR; TCRdb stores in-frame clones only, minus some. The data hold under 300,000 clones, with approximately 91% observed a single time. What was sequenced was PBMCs or T cells enriched from blood (not recorded which). Receptors were obtained from a woman aged 30 to 39 who had recovered from COVID-19.

The chain combines TRBV5-6 with TRBJ1-1; 10 nucleotides match TRBD1. The CDR3 is 16 amino acids. Germline values: CDR1 SGHDT, CDR2 YYEEEE. V lost 2 bases, J lost 4 bases, and 8 bases stayed unmatched. CDR3 in DNA: TGTGCCAGCAGCTTTCTCCGGACAGGGGGACTCACTGAAGCTTTCTTT. Encoded protein: CASSFLRTGGLTEAFF.

The chain uses TRBV4-3 and TRBJ1-2; D gene unclear. The germline V gene encodes CDR1 LGHNA and CDR2 YSLEER. V was trimmed by 1 base and J by 1 base, leaving 7 bases between them. The CDR3 is 14 residues long. For the CDR3, the DNA is TGCGCCAGCAGCCAAGTCGGGGTTAACTATGGCTACACCTTC. It encodes CASSQVGVNYGYTF.

This chain uses TRBV7-9 with TRBJ2-3, with 7 bases identical to TRBD2. The germline CDR1 and CDR2 sequences are SEHNR and FQNEAQ (reference sequence). CDR3 length equals 13 residues. The ends lost 5 bases at V and 4 bases at J; junction bases unmatched: 3. In DNA form, the CDR3 reads TGTGCCAGCAGCCTAAGCGGGGCAGATACGCAGTATTTT. Protein sequence: CASSLSGADTQYF.

V is TRBV11-1 and J is TRBJ2-3; a possible D gene is TRBD2 (7 bases). The CDR3 totals 15 residues. Germline V gives CDR1 SGHAT, CDR2 FQDESV (reference sequence). Trimming cost V 1 base and J 4 bases, with 12 bases left between them. The CDR3 is CASSLEVGGPDTQYF. In DNA, the CDR3 is TGTGCCAGCAGCTTAGAGGTGGGGGGGCCAGATACGCAGTATTTT.

CDR3 coding DNA: TGTGCCAGCAGTGATGTAAGTCGAGGGAACAACATTCAGTACTTC. It is translated as CASSDVSRGNNIQYF. The chain has TRBV2 and TRBJ2-4; perhaps TRBD2 as D (5 bases). CDR3 length: 15 amino acids. Germline V CDR1 and CDR2: SNHLY, FYNNEI. V dropped 3 bases and J dropped 7 bases, with 16 bases sitting between them.

The chain carries TRBV25-1 and TRBJ1-2; no definite D call. The CDR3 is 15 amino acids. With 3 bases removed from V and 4 bases from J, the gap between germline ends came to 15 bases. Germline CDR1 reads MGHDK; CDR2 reads SYGVNS. This CDR3 reads CASSDQSRNFYGYTF. CDR3 sequence (DNA): TGTGCCAGCAGTGATCAATCCCGAAACTTCTATGGCTACACCTTC.

V and J are TRBV7-9 and TRBJ2-7; 11 nucleotides align to TRBD2. The CDR3 sequence is 15 residues long. V shed 5 bases and J 0 bases; nucleotides not matched to a gene: 3. Germline values: CDR1 SEHNR, CDR2 FQNEAQ (reference sequence). CDR3 protein: CASSPGTSGSYEQYF. The CDR3, as DNA: TGTGCCAGCAGCCCTGGGACTAGCGGCTCCTACGAGCAGTACTTC.

This clone has more than one count but fewer than ten. This chain links TRBV5-6 with TRBJ2-7, with D unclear. The CDR3 sequence is 13 residues long. Germline CDR1 is SGHDT and CDR2 is YYEEEE. Trimming shortened V by 0 bases and J by 5 bases, and 9 bases separated the two germline ends. The CDR3 region has the DNA TGTGCCAGCAGCTTGGTCACAGCAGACGAGCAGTACTTC. It encodes CASSLVTADEQYF. Filled out from reference TRBV5-6 and TRBJ2-7, the complete variable domain reads DAGVTQSPTHLIKTRGQQVTLRCSPKSGHDTVSWYQQALGQGPQFIFQYYEEEERQRGNFPDRFSGHQFPNYSSELNVNALLLGDSALYLCASSLVTADEQYFGPGTRLTVT.

The gene calls are TRBV6-1 and TRBJ1-2, with a possible D match to TRBD1 (6 bases). The CDR3 has 15 amino acids. V dropped 2 bases and J dropped 8 bases, with 18 bases sitting between them. Germline V lookup: CDR1 MNHNS, CDR2 SASEGT. Here the CDR3 reads CASSETDSTLEGYTF. As DNA, the CDR3 is TGTGCCAGCAGTGAAACGGACAGTACCCTCGAGGGCTACACCTTC.

In this sample, this clone turned up once. This chain connects TRBV9 to TRBJ1-3; 8 nucleotides align to TRBD1. The junction had 8 bases not matched to a gene; V was cut back by 4 bases and J by 8 bases. The V gene's germline CDR1 is SGDLS and CDR2 YYNGEE. The CDR3 contains 14 residues. In nucleotides, the CDR3 is TGTGCCAGCAGCCCACGGACAGGGTGGGACACCATATATTTT. Translation: CASSPRTGWDTIYF.